These T cell receptor beta chains were read from a single sample in a study of Graves' ophthalmopathy and Graves' hyperthyroidism. TCRdb passed the multiplex PCR reads through MiXCR, listing each CDR3 protein once. This table has about 240,000 distinct CDR3 sequences, 40% to 50% appearing once. Sequencing was done on a sample of peripheral blood. The receptors were sampled from an adult man with Graves' ophthalmopathy. Each CDR3 is given with its conserved first and last residue. The D gene is left open where the match is weak. Where a row states a size, it is once, few, many or the class of an expanded clone; other rows omit it.

d_call	cdr3_length	clone_size	v_call	j_call	cdr3_aa	cdr3_nt
-	17	-	TRBV7-3	TRBJ2-5	CASSKQTGTRGRDTQYF	TGTGCCAGCAGCAAGCAGACCGGGACTAGGGGGCGGGATACGCAGTACTTC
TRBD1	16	once	TRBV9	TRBJ2-7	CASSVGSGQGTYEQYF	TGTGCCAGCAGCGTAGGCAGTGGACAGGGAACCTACGAGCAGTACTTC
TRBD1	17	few	TRBV7-3	TRBJ1-4	CASSFSAGTGTNEKLFF	TGTGCCAGCAGCTTCTCCGCCGGGACAGGTACTAATGAAAAACTGTTTTTT
TRBD1	15	-	TRBV6-6	TRBJ2-2	CASSPGQGNTGELFF	TGTGCCAGCAGCCCAGGACAGGGGAACACCGGGGAGCTGTTTTTT
TRBD1	15	few	TRBV20-1	TRBJ1-1	CSARERGQWSTEAFF	TGCAGTGCTAGAGAGAGGGGACAGTGGAGCACTGAAGCTTTCTTT
-	10	few	TRBV2	TRBJ2-7	CASSGGQQYF	TGTGCCAGCAGCGGGGGACAGCAGTACTTC
TRBD1	14	-	TRBV5-4	TRBJ2-2	CASSLGQGSGELFF	TGTGCCAGCAGCTTAGGACAGGGGAGCGGGGAGCTGTTTTTT
TRBD1	15	few	TRBV19	TRBJ2-5	CASRPIDREGETQYF	TGTGCCAGTAGGCCAATCGACAGGGAAGGAGAGACCCAGTACTTC
TRBD2	14	few	TRBV7-2	TRBJ2-7	CASSLVPFSGRQYF	TGTGCCAGCAGCTTAGTCCCCTTTAGCGGGAGGCAGTACTTC
-	13	few	TRBV12-3/TRBV12-4	TRBJ2-5	CASTGRSQETQYF	TGTGCCAGCACCGGACGGTCCCAAGAGACCCAGTACTTC
TRBD1	15	-	TRBV24-1	TRBJ1-4	CATSDTGTENEKLFF	TGTGCCACCAGTGATACCGGGACAGAGAATGAAAAACTGTTTTTT
TRBD1	15	-	TRBV11-2	TRBJ2-7	CASSSSGTGWYEQYF	TGTGCCAGCAGCTCATCCGGGACAGGGTGGTACGAGCAGTACTTC
-	13	few	TRBV12-3/TRBV12-4	TRBJ1-6	CASSPRQISPLHF	TGTGCCAGCAGTCCCAGACAGATTTCACCCCTCCACTTT
-	15	-	TRBV5-1	TRBJ1-5	CASSLGQYSNQPQHF	TGCGCCAGCAGCTTGGGGCAGTATAGCAATCAGCCCCAGCATTTT
TRBD1	19	-	TRBV7-8	TRBJ1-1	CASSLRPLTGGKMNTEAFF	TGTGCCAGCAGCCTGCGCCCCCTGACAGGGGGTAAAATGAACACTGAAGCTTTCTTT
-	14	-	TRBV15	TRBJ2-2	CATSKGTPTGELFF	TGTGCCACCAGCAAGGGCACTCCCACCGGGGAGCTGTTTTTT
TRBD2	13	few	TRBV29-1	TRBJ2-7	CSAAGGGGKEQYF	TGCAGCGCTGCGGGAGGGGGAGGTAAAGAGCAGTACTTC
TRBD1	15	few	TRBV2	TRBJ2-5	CASSDNRGRPETQYF	TGTGCCAGCAGTGACAACAGGGGTCGCCCTGAGACCCAGTACTTC
-	14	-	TRBV4-1	TRBJ2-5	CASSQDERPGTQYF	TGCGCCAGCAGCCAAGATGAAAGGCCGGGGACCCAGTACTTC
-	13	few	TRBV29-1	TRBJ2-5	CSVAPGLGETQYF	TGCAGCGTGGCACCGGGGCTAGGCGAGACCCAGTACTTC